These 25 T cell receptor beta chains share one sample of origin, sequenced in a study of T cell responses to AZD1222 COVID-19 vaccine. Using immunoSEQ multiplex PCR, the repertoire was profiled, and TCRdb retains in-frame clones only, with some absent. In the table there are approximately 110,000 clones, roughly nine tenths of which are singletons. The source material was peripheral blood, sampled on day 0 of AZD1222 vaccination. All receptors derive from an adult in good health.

The CDR3 loop reads CASSLTDSNQPQHF. CDR3 DNA sequence: TGTGCCAGCAGCCTCACCGATAGCAATCAGCCCCAGCATTTT. The rearrangement links TRBV7-2 to TRBJ1-5; D gene uncertain. The CDR3 is 14 residues long. Germline CDR1 reads SGHTA; CDR2 reads FQGNSA. The ends were cut back, 5 bases at V and 0 bases at J, with 8 bases in the middle.

This clone was counted once. V and J are TRBV5-5 and TRBJ1-1; no clear D gene. There are 13 residues in the CDR3. Germline CDR1 and CDR2: SGHKS and YYEKEE (reference sequence). V was cut by 4 bases and J by 4 bases, with 11 bases left in between. CDR3 amino acids: CASSLGFLTEAFF. In nucleotides, the CDR3 is TGTGCCAGCAGCCTCGGGTTTCTCACTGAAGCTTTCTTT.

This clone occurred once. The V and J genes are TRBV19 and TRBJ1-5; D possibly corresponds to TRBD1 (5 bases). The CDR3 is 14 residues long. Germline CDR1 is LNHDA and CDR2 is SQIVND (reference sequence). Trimming removed 1 base from V and 12 bases from J, with 16 bases in between. Here the CDR3 reads CASSIGTLGQIQHF. Here the CDR3 DNA reads TGTGCCAGTAGTATAGGTACCCTTGGACAAATCCAGCATTTT.

V usage is TRBV5-1 and J usage is TRBJ2-3; TRBD2 matches 12 bases. Germline values: CDR1 SGHRS, CDR2 YFSETQ. CDR3 length: 16 residues. V dropped 7 bases and J dropped 3; count of bases not matched to a gene: 9. The CDR3 DNA reads TGCGCCAGCGGGGAAACTAGCGGGGGGTGGACAGATACGCAGTATTTT. Its translation: CASGETSGGWTDTQYF.

The V gene is TRBV6-2 or TRBV6-3, the J gene TRBJ2-2; 8 positions agree with TRBD2. Looked up from germline, CDR1 is MNHEY and CDR2 is SVGEGT. This CDR3 comprises 15 residues. After removal of 5 bases from V and 7 bases from J, the junction contained 9 bases not matched to a gene. The chain's CDR3 is CASSPHSGTGGELFF. CDR3 nucleotide sequence: TGTGCCAGCAGTCCACATAGCGGGACGGGCGGGGAGCTGTTTTTT.

V gene TRBV6-2 or TRBV6-3 combines with J gene TRBJ2-7; TRBD2 aligns across 8 bases. CDR3 size: 14 residues. Per the germline V gene, CDR1 is MNHEY and CDR2 is SVGEGT. The junction had 8 bases not matched to a gene; V was cut back by 6 bases and J by 4 bases. The CDR3 region has the DNA TGTGCCAGCAGCTTGACTAGCGTCGAATACGAGCAGTACTTC. Its translation: CASSLTSVEYEQYF.

The chain couples TRBV5-5 to TRBJ2-2, with D possibly being TRBD1 (6 bases). In germline, CDR1 is SGHKS, CDR2 YYEKEE (reference sequence). V was pared by 2 bases and J by 2 bases, with 10 bases between. The CDR3 totals 15 residues. The CDR3 DNA sequence: TGTGCCAGCAGCTTCGGGACACATAACACCGGGGAGCTGTTTTTT. It specifies CASSFGTHNTGELFF.

This sequence joins TRBV28 and TRBJ2-1; the match to TRBD2 covers 11 bases. The germline CDR1 and CDR2 sequences are MDHEN and SYDVKM. V was clipped by 5 bases and J by 7 bases; unmatched bases: 4. The CDR3 is 14 residues long. CDR3 region: CASSLAGGVNEQFF. The CDR3, as DNA: TGTGCCAGCAGTCTAGCGGGAGGAGTGAATGAGCAGTTCTTC.

The gene calls are TRBV4-1 and TRBJ2-6; 12 positions match TRBD1. This CDR3 spans 18 amino acids. CDR1 and CDR2 from the germline V gene are MGHRA and YSYEKL. Losses at the gene ends were 4 bases for V and 2 bases for J; bases not matched to a gene: 6. In DNA form, the CDR3 reads TGCGCCAGCAGCCTCGGGACAGGGGGCGCAGCTGGGGCCAACGTCCTGACTTTC. As protein: CASSLGTGGAAGANVLTF.

The chain joins TRBV28 to TRBJ1-2; D is possibly TRBD1 (5 bases). Germline-derived CDR1 and CDR2 are MDHEN and SYDVKM. The V end lost 4 bases, the J end lost 8 bases, and 11 bases lay between the germline ends. This CDR3 region has 12 residues. The CDR3 protein is CASSWTLRGYTF. The CDR3 DNA is TGTGCCAGCAGTTGGACACTAAGGGGCTACACCTTC.

The rearrangement joins TRBV19 to TRBJ1-2, with a tentative D call TRBD1 (6 bases). Germline CDR1 reads LNHDA; CDR2 reads SQIVND (reference sequence). The CDR3 length is 14 residues. Trimming removed 5 bases from V and 7 bases from J, with 17 bases in between. The CDR3 sequence is CASSGRQGMGGYTF. CDR3 sequence (DNA): TGTGCCAGTAGTGGTCGGCAGGGGATGGGTGGCTACACCTTC.

The rearrangement joins TRBV3-1 (or the pseudogene TRBV3-2) to TRBJ2-7, with D possibly TRBD1 on 6 matching bases. Germline CDR1 reads LGHDT; CDR2 reads YNNKEL (reference sequence). This CDR3 comprises 13 residues. The V end lost 1 base, the J end lost 3 bases, and 7 bases lay between the germline ends. DNA of the CDR3: TGTGCCAGCAGCCAAGGGACAGACTACGAGCAGTACTTC. As protein: CASSQGTDYEQYF.

This chain links TRBV6-5 with TRBJ2-3, with D perhaps matching TRBD2 (6 bases). CDR3 length: 14 residues. Between the trimmed V and J ends, which lost 7 bases and 6 bases, there was a span of 17 bases. The germline V gene encodes CDR1 MNHEY and CDR2 SVGAGI. CDR3 in DNA: TGTGCCAGCACCCCGGGGAGGCGAGGGGATACGCAGTATTTT. This gives the protein CASTPGRRGDTQYF.

This clone has only one observation. The J gene is TRBJ2-7, the V gene TRBV28; 8 nucleotides agree with TRBD2. Germline V lookup: CDR1 MDHEN, CDR2 SYDVKM. The CDR3 sequence is 15 residues long. Trimming cost V 5 bases and J 4 bases; bases outside gene matches: 10. The DNA for the CDR3 is TGTGCCAGCAGTCCCGGGGGGGGCGGGAGGTACGAGCAGTACTTC. It codes for CASSPGGGGRYEQYF.

The chain combines TRBV9 with TRBJ2-3, with D possibly matching TRBD2 (7 bases). The CDR3 is 16 amino acids. Trimming pared 0 bases from V and 6 bases from J, leaving 17 bases between. The germline CDR1 and CDR2 sequences are SGDLS and YYNGEE. The CDR3 here is CASSVAGGHQGDTQYF. The DNA for the CDR3 is TGTGCCAGCAGCGTAGCCGGGGGGCATCAAGGTGATACGCAGTATTTT.

The CDR3: CASGTGWYNEQFF. CDR3 nucleotides: TGTGCCAGCGGGACAGGGTGGTACAATGAGCAGTTCTTC. The chain is built from TRBV12-3 or TRBV12-4 and TRBJ2-1; 9 bases align to TRBD1. J gave up 4 bases and V 8 bases, and 3 bases lay outside the gene matches. CDR3 length: 13 residues.

This sequence joins TRBV5-4 and TRBJ1-2, with unresolved D. Looked up from germline, CDR1 is SGHNT and CDR2 is YYREEE (reference sequence). The CDR3 runs 15 residues. V was trimmed by 2 bases and J by 3 bases, leaving 14 bases between them. CDR3 DNA sequence: TGTGCCAGCAGCTTCCCTCAGAGTCGGGACTATGGCTACACCTTC. Amino acid sequence: CASSFPQSRDYGYTF.

This clone was detected only a few times. This chain joins TRBV2 and TRBJ1-4; D remains unclear. Trimming cost V 3 bases and J 4 bases, with 15 bases left between them. The length of the CDR3 is 16 residues. Germline V gene data show CDR1 as SNHLY and CDR2 as FYNNEI. Written as DNA, the CDR3 is TGTGCCAGCAGTGATAGCACTCGGAGAAATAATGAAAAACTGTTTTTT. This gives the protein CASSDSTRRNNEKLFF.

The chain couples TRBV30 to TRBJ2-1, with D tentatively TRBD1 (5 bases). V was trimmed by 0 bases and J by 6 bases, leaving 21 bases between them. In germline, CDR1 is GTSNPN, CDR2 SVGIG (reference sequence). This CDR3 comprises 17 residues. CDR3 sequence reads: CAWSVRQGGSYGNEQFF. The CDR3 DNA reads as TGTGCCTGGAGTGTACGTCAGGGTGGCTCGTACGGCAATGAGCAGTTCTTC.

The chain is built from TRBV2 and TRBJ2-5; TRBD2 matches at 8 bases. Trimming at V came to 6 bases and at J to 2 bases, leaving 17 bases not matched to a gene. This CDR3 is 18 amino acids long. CDR1 and CDR2 (germline): SNHLY, FYNNEI. The chain's CDR3 is CASSRFGVTGGLQETQYF. The DNA of the CDR3 is TGTGCCAGCAGCCGTTTTGGGGTTACGGGGGGGCTTCAAGAGACCCAGTACTTC.

The chain has TRBV28 and TRBJ1-1, with 8 positions matching TRBD1. The CDR3 contains 14 residues. CDR1 MDHEN and CDR2 SYDVKM come from the germline V gene. The junction had 14 bases not matched to a gene; V was cut back by 11 bases and J by 6 bases. CDR3 residues: CAGTSTGGRAEAFF. The CDR3, as DNA: TGTGCCGGGACCAGCACAGGGGGGCGGGCTGAAGCTTTCTTT.

This clone was found a few times. The V call is TRBV7-9, the J call TRBJ1-2; TRBD1 might be the D (6 bases). The CDR3 is 14 residues long. Germline lookup yields CDR1 SEHNR and CDR2 FQNEAQ (reference sequence). Trimming pared 6 bases from V and 4 bases from J, leaving 15 bases between. The CDR3 is CASSPPGDFYGYTF. The CDR3 coding sequence is TGTGCCAGCAGTCCACCAGGGGACTTCTATGGCTACACCTTC.

The chain carries TRBV5-1 and TRBJ2-5, with 16 bases identical to TRBD2. The CDR3 runs 18 residues. In germline, CDR1 is SGHRS, CDR2 YFSETQ. J was trimmed by 3 bases and V by 0 bases; bases with no gene match: 5. The CDR3 sequence: CASSLVGLAGGPEETQYF. In DNA, the CDR3 is TGCGCCAGCAGCTTGGTGGGACTAGCGGGGGGGCCAGAAGAGACCCAGTACTTC.

The count of this clone is one. This chain connects TRBV23-1 to TRBJ1-1; TRBD1 matches 7 bases. TRBV23-1 falls under the ORF class, with uncertain function. The CDR3 length is 16 residues. After removal of 0 bases from V and 1 base from J, the junction contained 5 bases not matched to a gene. CDR3: CASSQSNRDRNTEAFF. CDR3 nucleotides: TGCGCCAGCAGTCAATCCAATCGGGACAGGAACACTGAAGCTTTCTTT.

The chain carries TRBV19 and TRBJ1-2; D not resolved. Trimming cost V 6 bases and J 0 bases, with 8 bases left between them. The CDR3 totals 13 residues. Germline values: CDR1 LNHDA, CDR2 SQIVND (reference sequence). The DNA for the CDR3 is TGTGCCAGTAGCCAGGATGCTAACTATGGCTACACCTTC. Translation: CASSQDANYGYTF.